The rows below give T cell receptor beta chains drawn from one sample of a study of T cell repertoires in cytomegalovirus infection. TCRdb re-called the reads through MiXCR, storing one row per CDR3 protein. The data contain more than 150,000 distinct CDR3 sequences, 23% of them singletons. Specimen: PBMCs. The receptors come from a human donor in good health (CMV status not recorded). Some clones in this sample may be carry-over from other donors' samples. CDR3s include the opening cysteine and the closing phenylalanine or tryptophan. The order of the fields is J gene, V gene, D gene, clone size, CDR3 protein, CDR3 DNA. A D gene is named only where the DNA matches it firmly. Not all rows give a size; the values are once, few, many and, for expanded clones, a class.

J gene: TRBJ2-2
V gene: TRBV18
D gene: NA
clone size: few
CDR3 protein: CASSIGSGELFF
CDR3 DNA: TGTGCCAGCTCAATCGGATCCGGGGAGCTGTTTTTT

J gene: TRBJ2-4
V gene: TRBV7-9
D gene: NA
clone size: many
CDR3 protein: CASSQPGNIQYF
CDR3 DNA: TGTGCCAGCAGCCAGCCAGGGAACATTCAGTACTTC

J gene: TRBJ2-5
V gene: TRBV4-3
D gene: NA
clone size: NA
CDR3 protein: CASSREAVGRFQETQYF
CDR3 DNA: TGCGCCAGCAGCCGAGAAGCTGTCGGTCGATTCCAAGAGACCCAGTACTTC

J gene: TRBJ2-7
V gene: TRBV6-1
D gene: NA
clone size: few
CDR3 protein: CASSESPNLYEQYF
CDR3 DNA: TGTGCCAGCAGTGAATCCCCGAACCTCTACGAGCAGTACTTC

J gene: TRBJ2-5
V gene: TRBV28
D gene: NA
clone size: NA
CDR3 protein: CARSSQGSQETQYF
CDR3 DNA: TGTGCCCGCAGTTCCCAGGGGTCCCAAGAGACCCAGTACTTC

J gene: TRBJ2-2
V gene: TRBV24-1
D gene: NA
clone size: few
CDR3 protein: CATSDLFAGMNTGELFF
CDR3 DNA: TGTGCCACCAGTGATTTGTTTGCAGGGATGAACACCGGGGAGCTGTTTTTT

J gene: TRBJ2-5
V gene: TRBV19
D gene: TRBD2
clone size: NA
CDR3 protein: CASSTQTSGSPETQYF
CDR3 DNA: TGTGCCAGTAGTACGCAGACTAGCGGGTCTCCAGAGACCCAGTACTTC

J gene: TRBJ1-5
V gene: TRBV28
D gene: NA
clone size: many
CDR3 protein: CASSEQKPQHF
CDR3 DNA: TGTGCCAGCAGTGAACAGAAACCCCAGCATTTT

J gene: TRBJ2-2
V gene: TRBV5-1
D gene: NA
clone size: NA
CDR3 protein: CASSLDGGMSGGELFF
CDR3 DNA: TGCGCCAGCAGCTTGGACGGCGGGATGTCGGGCGGGGAGCTGTTTTTT

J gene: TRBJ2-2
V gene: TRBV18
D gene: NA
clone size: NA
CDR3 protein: CASSQLATNTGELFF
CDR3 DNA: TGTGCCAGCTCCCAGTTAGCTACGAACACCGGGGAGCTGTTTTTT

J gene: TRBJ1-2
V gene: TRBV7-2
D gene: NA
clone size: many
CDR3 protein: CASSSPLRNHYGYTF
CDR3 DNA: TGTGCCAGCAGCTCTCCCCTAAGAAACCACTATGGCTACACCTTC

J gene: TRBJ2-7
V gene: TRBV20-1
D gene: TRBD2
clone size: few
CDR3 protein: CSARDLAGGDEQYF
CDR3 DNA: TGCAGTGCTAGAGATCTAGCGGGAGGGGACGAGCAGTACTTC

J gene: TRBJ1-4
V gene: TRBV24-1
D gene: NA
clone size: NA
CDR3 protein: CATSEPGTGATNEKLFF
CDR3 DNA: TGTGCCACCAGTGAGCCCGGGACGGGTGCAACTAATGAAAAACTGTTTTTT

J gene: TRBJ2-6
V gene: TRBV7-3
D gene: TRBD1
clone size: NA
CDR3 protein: CASSPQGAYGANVLTF
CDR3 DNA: TGTGCCAGCAGCCCACAGGGGGCGTATGGGGCCAACGTCCTGACTTTC

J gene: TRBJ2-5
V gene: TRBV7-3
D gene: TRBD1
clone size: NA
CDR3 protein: CASSLIGWGTGGQETQYF
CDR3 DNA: TGTGCCAGCAGCTTAATCGGCTGGGGGACAGGGGGTCAAGAGACCCAGTACTTC

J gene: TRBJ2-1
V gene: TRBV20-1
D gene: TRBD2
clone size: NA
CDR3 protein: CSGWRQTSGRVNEQFF
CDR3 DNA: TGCAGTGGGTGGCGACAGACTAGCGGGAGGGTCAATGAGCAGTTCTTC

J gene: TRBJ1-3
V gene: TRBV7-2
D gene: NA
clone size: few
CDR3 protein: CASSLGSGQRNTIYF
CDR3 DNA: TGTGCCAGCAGCTTAGGATCAGGACAGAGAAACACCATATATTTT

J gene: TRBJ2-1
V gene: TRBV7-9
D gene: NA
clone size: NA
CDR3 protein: CASSLGASLAEQFF
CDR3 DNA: TGTGCCAGCAGCTTAGGGGCTAGTTTGGCTGAGCAGTTCTTC

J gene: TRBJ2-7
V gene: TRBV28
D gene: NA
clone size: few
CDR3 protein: CASSPPGVPYEQYF
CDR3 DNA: TGTGCCAGCAGTCCTCCCGGGGTCCCCTACGAGCAGTACTTC

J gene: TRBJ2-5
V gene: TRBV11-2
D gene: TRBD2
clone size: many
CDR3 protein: CASNFGSGSSETQYF
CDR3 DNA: TGTGCCAGCAACTTCGGTAGCGGGAGTTCAGAGACCCAGTACTTC

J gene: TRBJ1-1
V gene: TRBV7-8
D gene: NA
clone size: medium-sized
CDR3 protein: CASSLGTGYSNTEAFF
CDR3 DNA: TGTGCCAGCAGCTTAGGTACAGGGTACTCCAACACTGAAGCTTTCTTT

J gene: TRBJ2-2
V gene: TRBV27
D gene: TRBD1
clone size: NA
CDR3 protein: CASSLSPTGTGQSGELFF
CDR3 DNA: TGTGCCAGCAGTTTATCCCCTACCGGGACAGGGCAATCCGGGGAGCTGTTTTTT

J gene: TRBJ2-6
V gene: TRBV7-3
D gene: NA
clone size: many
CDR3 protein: CASSLTGSGANVLTF
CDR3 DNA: TGTGCCAGCAGCTTAACGGGTTCTGGGGCCAACGTCCTGACTTTC

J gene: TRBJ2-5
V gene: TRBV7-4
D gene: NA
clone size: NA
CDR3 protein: CASSLNPSSETQYF
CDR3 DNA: TGTGCCAGCAGCTTAAACCCGAGTTCCGAGACCCAGTACTTC

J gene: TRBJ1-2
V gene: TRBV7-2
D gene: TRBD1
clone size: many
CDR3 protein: CASSSLGDSVYGYTF
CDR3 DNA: TGTGCCAGCAGCTCCTTAGGGGACAGCGTCTATGGCTACACCTTC

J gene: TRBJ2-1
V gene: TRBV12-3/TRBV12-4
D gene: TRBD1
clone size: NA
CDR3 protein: CTSSLQGVAYNEQFF
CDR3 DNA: TGTACCAGCAGTTTACAGGGGGTAGCCTACAATGAGCAGTTCTTC

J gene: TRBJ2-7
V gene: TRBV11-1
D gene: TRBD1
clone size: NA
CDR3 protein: CASSYSGTGYEQYF
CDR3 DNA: TGTGCCAGCAGCTACTCCGGGACAGGTTACGAGCAGTACTTC

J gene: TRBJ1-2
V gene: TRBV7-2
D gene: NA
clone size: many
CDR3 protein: CASSLRDPGGYTF
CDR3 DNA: TGTGCCAGCAGCTTAAGGGACCCAGGGGGCTACACCTTC

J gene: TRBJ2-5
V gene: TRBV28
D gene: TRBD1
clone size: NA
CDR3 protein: CASSPPRQGVETQYF
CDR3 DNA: TGTGCCAGCAGCCCCCCGAGACAGGGGGTCGAGACCCAGTACTTC

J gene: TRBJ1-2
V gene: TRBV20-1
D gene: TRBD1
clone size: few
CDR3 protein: CSAIQGRNYGYTF
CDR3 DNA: TGCAGTGCTATACAGGGGCGGAACTATGGCTACACCTTC

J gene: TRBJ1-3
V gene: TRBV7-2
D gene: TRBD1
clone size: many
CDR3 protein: CASSLWAGGGNTIYF
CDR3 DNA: TGTGCCAGCAGCTTATGGGCAGGGGGGGGAAACACCATATATTTT

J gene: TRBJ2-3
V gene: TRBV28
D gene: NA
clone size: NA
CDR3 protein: CASTLWSLRGKADTQYF
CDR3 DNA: TGTGCCAGCACCCTTTGGAGCCTCCGGGGGAAAGCAGATACGCAGTATTTT

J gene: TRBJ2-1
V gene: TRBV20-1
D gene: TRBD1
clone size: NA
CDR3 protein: CSARTGAIYEQFF
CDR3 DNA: TGCAGTGCTAGGACAGGGGCCATATATGAGCAGTTCTTC

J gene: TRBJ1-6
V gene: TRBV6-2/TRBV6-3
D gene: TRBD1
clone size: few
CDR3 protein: CASSSAGTGGNSYNSPLHF
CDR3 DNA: TGTGCCAGCAGTTCCGCCGGGACAGGGGGCAACTCCTATAATTCACCCCTCCACTTT

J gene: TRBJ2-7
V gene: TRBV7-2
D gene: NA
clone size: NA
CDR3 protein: CASSYHRDTTYEQYF
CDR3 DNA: TGTGCCAGCAGTTATCACCGGGACACTACCTACGAGCAGTACTTC

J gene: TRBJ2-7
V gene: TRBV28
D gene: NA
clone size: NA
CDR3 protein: CASILDRQYYEQYF
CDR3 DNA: TGTGCCAGCATTCTGGACAGACAGTACTACGAGCAGTACTTC

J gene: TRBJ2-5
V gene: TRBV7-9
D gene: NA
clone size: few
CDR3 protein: CASSPYGETQYF
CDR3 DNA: TGTGCCAGCAGCCCTTATGGAGAGACCCAGTACTTC

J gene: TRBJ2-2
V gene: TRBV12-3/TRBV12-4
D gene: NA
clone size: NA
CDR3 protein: CASWASGNTGELFF
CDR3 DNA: TGTGCCAGCTGGGCCAGCGGCAACACCGGGGAGCTGTTTTTT

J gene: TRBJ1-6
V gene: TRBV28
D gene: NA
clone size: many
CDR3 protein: CASSYGRGLGSYNSPLHF
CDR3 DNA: TGTGCCAGCAGTTACGGACGCGGGTTGGGTTCCTATAATTCACCCCTCCACTTT

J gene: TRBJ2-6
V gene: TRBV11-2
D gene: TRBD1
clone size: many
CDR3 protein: CASSSYTTGGRHSGANVLTF
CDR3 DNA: TGTGCCAGCAGCTCGTATACTACAGGGGGAAGGCACTCTGGGGCCAACGTCCTGACTTTC

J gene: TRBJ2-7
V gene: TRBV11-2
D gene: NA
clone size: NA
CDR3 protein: CASSSPAGSSSYEQYF
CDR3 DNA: TGTGCCAGCAGCTCCCCCGCGGGATCTAGCTCCTACGAGCAGTACTTC

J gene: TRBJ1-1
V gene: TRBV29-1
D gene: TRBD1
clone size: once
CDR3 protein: CSVSEQGTEAFF
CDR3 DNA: TGCAGCGTTTCGGAACAGGGGACTGAAGCTTTCTTT

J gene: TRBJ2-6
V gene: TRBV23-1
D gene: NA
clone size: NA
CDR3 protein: CASSQSPQGCGANVLTF
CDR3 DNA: TGCGCCAGCAGTCAATCGCCACAGGGATGTGGGGCCAACGTCCTGACTTTC

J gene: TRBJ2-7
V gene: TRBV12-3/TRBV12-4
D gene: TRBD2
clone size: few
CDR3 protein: CASSFEGLLTEQYF
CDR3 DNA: TGTGCCAGCAGTTTTGAGGGACTATTAACCGAGCAGTACTTC

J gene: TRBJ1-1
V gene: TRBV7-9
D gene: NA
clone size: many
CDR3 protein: CASSPSLNTEAFF
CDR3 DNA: TGTGCCAGCAGTCCCAGCTTGAACACTGAAGCTTTCTTT

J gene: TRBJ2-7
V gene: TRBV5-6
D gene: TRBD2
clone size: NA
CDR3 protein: CASSSRETLHEQYF
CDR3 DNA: TGTGCCAGCAGCTCGCGGGAGACCCTCCACGAGCAGTACTTC

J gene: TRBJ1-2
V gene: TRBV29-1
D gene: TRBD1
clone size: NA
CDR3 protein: CSALGTGGEYGYTF
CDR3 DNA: TGCAGCGCCCTCGGGACAGGGGGCGAGTATGGCTACACCTTC

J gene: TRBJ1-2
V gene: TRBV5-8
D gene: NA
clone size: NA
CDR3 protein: CASSETPDYGYTF
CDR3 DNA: TGTGCCAGCAGCGAAACACCTGACTATGGCTACACCTTC

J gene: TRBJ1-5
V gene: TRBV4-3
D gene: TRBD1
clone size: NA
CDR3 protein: CASSQNRGTVQPQHF
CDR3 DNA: TGCGCCAGCAGCCAAAACAGGGGGACGGTTCAGCCCCAGCATTTT

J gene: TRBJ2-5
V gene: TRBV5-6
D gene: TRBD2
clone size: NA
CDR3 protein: CASSLLGSGSRETQYF
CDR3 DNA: TGTGCCAGCAGCTTGTTGGGGAGCGGGAGTCGGGAGACCCAGTACTTC

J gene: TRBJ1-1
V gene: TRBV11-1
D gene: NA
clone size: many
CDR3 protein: CASSLETNTEAFF
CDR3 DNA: TGTGCCAGCAGCTTAGAGACCAACACTGAAGCTTTCTTT